This T cell receptor beta chain was obtained from a study of T cell clones after liver transplantation. Produced via immunoSEQ multiplex PCR; TCRdb's table is partial and in-frame only. In the table there are over 100,000 clones, roughly 80% of which are singletons. This CDR3 spans 14 amino acids. CDR1 and CDR2 (germline): SSHAT, FNYEAQ (reference sequence). Unmatched junction bases numbered 3, after V lost 0 bases and J lost 6 bases. The J gene is TRBJ2-3, the V gene TRBV7-7; 7 positions agree with TRBD2. The sequence was collected from a human donor who received a liver transplant. The sequencing used CD4+ T cells from blood, collected before liver transplant. The CDR3 loop is CASSLAGGMDTQYF. CDR3 nucleotide sequence: TGTGCCAGCAGCTTAGCGGGGGGGATGGATACGCAGTATTTT.